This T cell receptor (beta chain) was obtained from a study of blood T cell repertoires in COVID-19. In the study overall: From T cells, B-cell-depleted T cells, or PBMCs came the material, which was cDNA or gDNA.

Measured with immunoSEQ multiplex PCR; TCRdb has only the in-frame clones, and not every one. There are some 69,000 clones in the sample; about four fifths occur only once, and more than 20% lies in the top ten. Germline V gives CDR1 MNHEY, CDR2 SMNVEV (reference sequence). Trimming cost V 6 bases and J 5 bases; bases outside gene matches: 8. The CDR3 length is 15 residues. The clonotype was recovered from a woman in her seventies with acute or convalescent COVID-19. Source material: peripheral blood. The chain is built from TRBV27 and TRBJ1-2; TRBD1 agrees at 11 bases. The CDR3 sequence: CASSPSGTGGYGYTF. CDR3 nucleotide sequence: TGTGCCAGCAGCCCATCCGGGACAGGGGGGTATGGCTACACCTTC.